The 30 T cell receptor beta chains in this list originate from one sample, sequenced in a study of T cell clonality in common variable immunodeficiency. Whole-study findings and limits: Common variable immunodeficiency TCR beta sequences reportedly had fewer deletions and N-nucleotide insertions.

TCRdb's copy holds only in-frame clones and misses some; the assay was immunoSEQ multiplex PCR. This sample carries about 23,000 clones, none of them present only once. The antigens for these receptors are not known. Sequencing was performed on peripheral blood mononuclear cells. Receptors were obtained from a human donor with common variable immunodeficiency.

As for this clone: The DNA ends 3 residues before the CDR3 does, and the rest of the CDR3 is filled in from the germline J gene. This sequence joins TRBV2 and TRBJ2-2; 7 nucleotides agree with TRBD1. CDR1 and CDR2 (germline): SNHLY, FYNNEI. Trimming at V came to 9 bases and at J to 6 bases, leaving 7 bases not matched to a gene. The CDR3 is made up of 13 amino acids. The part of the CDR3 DNA that was read is TGTGCCAGTAACTACGGACAGGCCGGGGAG. As protein: CASNYGQAGE. Given in full, the CDR3 is CASNYGQAGELFF.

This clone was recorded a few times. With the read ending 3 residues before the CDR3 end, the germline J gene is used to fill in that end. The chain joins TRBV30 to TRBJ2-5; D may be TRBD2 (6 bases). The CDR3 consists of 16 residues. Trimming shortened V by 0 bases and J by 5 bases, and 19 bases separated the two germline ends. Germline V CDR1 and CDR2: GTSNPN, SVGIG (reference sequence). CDR3 DNA (partial): TGTGCCTGGAGTGTAGATAGCGGCCAATCAGGGGAGACC. Protein product: CAWSVDSGQSGET. The full-length CDR3 reads as CAWSVDSGQSGETQYF.

Regarding this clone: Read data end 3 residues before the CDR3 end; the end is taken from the germline J gene. V is TRBV7-8 and J is TRBJ2-3, with 15 bases matching TRBD2. The V gene's germline CDR1 is SGHVS and CDR2 FQNEAQ. CDR3 size: 17 residues. V shed 4 bases and J 2 bases; nucleotides not matched to a gene: 4. The CDR3: CASSSGLAGGLTDTQYF. CDR3 DNA (partial): TGTGCCAGCAGCTCGGGACTAGCGGGGGGCCTCACAGATACG.

The sample holds a few counts of this clone. The read gets to within 3 residues of the CDR3 end, and the germline J gene fills in the rest. J is TRBJ2-1 and V is TRBV5-1, with 8 bases lining up with TRBD2. The CDR3 runs to 16 residues. J was trimmed by 7 bases and V by 4 bases; bases with no gene match: 13. The germline CDR1 and CDR2 sequences are SGHRS and YFSETQ. CDR3 DNA (partial): TGCGCCAGCAGCATATCCAGCGGGAGTTCAAGGAATGAG. The encoded protein is CASSISSGSSRNE. The complete CDR3 protein is CASSISSGSSRNEQFF.

This clone was seen a few times. The sequence runs out 3 residues before the end of the CDR3; the remainder is reconstructed from the germline J gene. The genes are TRBV5-1 and TRBJ2-1, with unresolved D. Trimming removed 3 bases at V and 4 bases at J, with 8 bases between. The CDR3 is 13 amino acids. From germline, CDR1 is SGHRS and CDR2 YFSETQ. The sequenced CDR3 bases are TGCGCCAGCAGCTCTCCACAGTACAATGAG. It is translated as CASSSPQYNE. The entire CDR3 is CASSSPQYNEQFF.

This clone was seen a few times. The missing CDR3 end, 3 residues past where the read stops, is filled in from the germline J gene. The rearrangement links TRBV19 to TRBJ1-1; D not certain. Trimming removed 3 bases at V and 0 bases at J, with 5 bases between. This CDR3 comprises 13 residues. Germline V lookup: CDR1 LNHDA, CDR2 SQIVND (reference sequence). The sequenced part of the CDR3 DNA is TGTGCCAGTAGTATCCGTATGAACACTGAA. Translating it yields CASSIRMNTE. The entire CDR3 protein reads CASSIRMNTEAFF. Full variable domain (missing parts from reference TRBV19 and TRBJ1-1): DGGITQSPKYLFRKEGQNVTLSCEQNLNHDAMYWYRQDPGQGLRLIYYSQIVNDFQKGDIAEGYSVSREKKESFPLTVTSAQKNPTAFYLCASSIRMNTEAFFGQGTRLTVV.

This clone was seen many times. Sequencing ends 3 residues short of the CDR3 end; the germline J gene provides the rest. The rearrangement links TRBV18 to TRBJ2-7; 11 bases are a match to TRBD2. V lost 2 bases to trimming and J lost 3 bases; unmatched junction nucleotides: 6. The CDR3 runs 16 residues. Looked up from germline, CDR1 is KGHSH and CDR2 is LQKENI. The CDR3 reads CASSPRSGLAGYEQYF. CDR3 bases read: TGTGCCAGCTCACCAAGGTCCGGACTAGCGGGCTACGAG.

A few counts support this clone. The read ends 3 residues early relative to the CDR3; the germline J gene fills the gap. The chain couples TRBV19 to TRBJ1-1; possible D gene TRBD1, 5 bases. CDR3 length: 16 residues. The V gene's germline CDR1 is LNHDA and CDR2 SQIVND (reference sequence). Trimming took 5 bases from V and 4 from J, leaving 20 bases between them. This CDR3 reads CASSVLGTGGGTEAFF. CDR3 bases read: TGTGCCAGTAGTGTACTTGGGACCGGCGGGGGCACTGAA.

This clone turned up a few times. With the read ending 3 residues before the CDR3 end, the germline J gene is used to fill in that end. V is TRBV6-1 and J is TRBJ2-1; D call uncertain. The germline V and J ends were trimmed by 2 bases and 8 bases, with 4 bases remaining between them. CDR1 MNHNS and CDR2 SASEGT come from the germline V gene. The CDR3 runs 11 residues. The part of the CDR3 DNA that was read is TGTGCCAGCAGTGAAACGGATGAG. This translates into CASSETDE. The entire CDR3 reads CASSETDEQFF.

This clone was recorded many times. The sequenced part of the CDR3 DNA is TGCAGCGTTGGAAACCTAGCGCCGAGCTCCTACAATGAG. It is translated as CSVGNLAPSSYNE. The whole CDR3 is CSVGNLAPSSYNEQFF. The chain has TRBV29-1 and TRBJ2-1; D is possibly TRBD2 (6 bases). The CDR3 end lies 3 residues beyond the end of the read and is filled in from the germline J gene. CDR1 and CDR2 from the germline V gene are SQVTM and ANQGSEA. The CDR3 is made up of 16 amino acids. Trimming cost V 4 bases and J 0 bases, with 16 bases left between them.

This clone has more than one count but fewer than ten. The sequenced fragment ends 3 residues before the CDR3 boundary, so the rest is inferred from the germline J gene. The chain is built from TRBV7-9 and TRBJ2-2, with 7 bases identical to TRBD1. CDR1 is SEHNR, CDR2 FQNEAQ, per germline (reference sequence). This CDR3 spans 14 amino acids. The ends lost 11 bases at V and 4 bases at J; junction bases unmatched: 10. Incomplete CDR3 DNA: TGTGCCGGTTTTGAGCAGGGGGTCACCGGGGAG. It yields the protein CAGFEQGVTGE. The entire CDR3 protein is CAGFEQGVTGELFF.

As to this clone: Read coverage stops 3 residues before the CDR3 terminus; the germline J gene supplies the remainder. This rearrangement joins TRBV6-2 or TRBV6-3 to TRBJ2-6, with D possibly TRBD1 on 6 matching bases. Germline CDR1 and CDR2: MNHEY and SVGEGT. V lost 6 bases and J 2 bases, leaving 11 bases between the germline ends. CDR3 length: 15 amino acids. Incomplete CDR3 DNA: TGTGCCAGCAGCCAGGGGATTGCTGGGGCCAACGTC. This sequence encodes CASSQGIAGANV. The full CDR3 is CASSQGIAGANVLTF.

This clone has just a few counts. The read is 3 residues too short to cover the CDR3 end, so that end is filled in from the germline J gene. The V call is TRBV6-1, the J call TRBJ1-2; D is perhaps TRBD1 (5 bases). Germline values: CDR1 MNHNS, CDR2 SASEGT. This CDR3 spans 16 amino acids. The ends were cut back, 4 bases at V and 5 bases at J, with 20 bases in the middle. The part of the CDR3 DNA that was read is TGTGCCAGCAGTGCCCCGAGCGGGGGAGAAGGGTATGGC. This encodes CASSAPSGGEGYG. The whole CDR3 sequence reads CASSAPSGGEGYGYTF.

This clone was counted between two and nine times. The chain's CDR3 is CAWSGTGTSGVSRYEQYF. The CDR3 bases that were read are TGTGCCTGGAGTGGGACCGGGACTAGCGGCGTGAGCCGCTACGAG. This chain links TRBV30 with TRBJ2-7; the match to TRBD2 covers 11 bases. The read is 3 residues too short to cover the CDR3 end, so that end is filled in from the germline J gene. CDR1 is GTSNPN and CDR2 is SVGIG in the germline V gene (reference sequence). V dropped 1 base and J dropped 3; count of bases not matched to a gene: 14. The CDR3 consists of 18 residues.

With regard to this clone: Read sequence stops 3 residues before the CDR3 end, and the germline J gene provides the missing end. The J gene is TRBJ2-5, the V gene TRBV30; D possibly corresponds to TRBD2 (6 bases). With 5 bases removed from V and 4 bases from J, the gap between germline ends came to 20 bases. Germline CDR1 GTSNPN, CDR2 SVGIG (reference sequence). The CDR3 runs to 15 residues. Partial CDR3 DNA: TGTGCCTGGTCCCCCAATGGGGGGAATGCAGAGACC. Translating gives CAWSPNGGNAET. Given in full, the CDR3 is CAWSPNGGNAETQYF.

This clone was found many times. Read data end 3 residues before the CDR3 end; the end is taken from the germline J gene. This chain joins TRBV12-3 or TRBV12-4 and TRBJ1-1; D is perhaps TRBD1 (5 bases). This CDR3 contains 13 residues. V was trimmed by 1 base and J by 3 bases, leaving 6 bases between them. The chain's CDR3 is CASSLDRYTEAFF. The CDR3 bases that were read are TGTGCCAGCAGTTTAGACAGGTACACTGAA.

This clone turned up a few times. Read data end 3 residues before the CDR3 end; the end is taken from the germline J gene. The chain links TRBV2 to TRBJ2-7; a weak D match, TRBD1 (6 bases). CDR1 is SNHLY, CDR2 FYNNEI, per germline. The V and J ends lost 9 bases and 0 bases respectively, with 18 bases between them. The CDR3 totals 15 residues. The CDR3 bases that were read are TGTGCCAGTAAGGGGGTGCGACAGATCTCCTACGAG. It encodes CASKGVRQISYE. The CDR3 in its entirety is CASKGVRQISYEQYF.

This clone was seen ten or more times. The read stops 3 residues short of the end of the CDR3; the missing end is completed from the germline J gene. The chain employs TRBV29-1 and TRBJ1-2; D call uncertain. From germline, CDR1 is SQVTM and CDR2 ANQGSEA. This CDR3 region has 13 residues. CDR3 amino acids: CSVPFPRSRGYTF. CDR3 DNA, as far as it was read: TGCAGCGTTCCATTCCCGAGGTCTAGGGGC.

This clone has just a few counts. The CDR3 goes on 3 residues after the read ends, and that part is filled in from the germline J gene. The V and J genes are TRBV30 and TRBJ2-7; tentative D call: TRBD1 (6 bases). The V end lost 2 bases, the J end lost 6 bases, and 17 bases lay between the germline ends. Germline CDR1 is GTSNPN and CDR2 is SVGIG (reference sequence). There are 14 residues in the CDR3. CDR3 in amino acids: CAWSLGDIGGEQYF. The sequenced CDR3 bases are TGTGCCTGGAGTTTGGGGGACATAGGGGGCGAG.

This clone was seen only a few times. Read data end 3 residues before the CDR3 end; the end is taken from the germline J gene. The genes are TRBV6-1 and TRBJ2-3, with 7 bases that match TRBD1. Per the germline V gene, CDR1 is MNHNS and CDR2 is SASEGT. The V gene end was trimmed by 4 bases and the J gene end by 0 bases; junction bases not matched to a gene: 4. The CDR3 has 15 residues. The CDR3 spells CASSVTGASTDTQYF. The DNA read from the CDR3 is TGTGCCAGCAGTGTAACAGGGGCTAGCACAGATACG.

To note about this clone: Read coverage stops 3 residues before the CDR3 terminus; the germline J gene supplies the remainder. This rearrangement joins TRBV19 to TRBJ1-2; D might be TRBD1 (5 bases). V lost 5 bases and J lost 1, with 14 bases in between. The CDR3 is made up of 15 amino acids. The germline gives CDR1 LNHDA, CDR2 SQIVND (reference sequence). The CDR3 DNA, read in part, is TGTGCCAGTAGTCCGGGGACTGCTAGTAACTATGGC. It codes for CASSPGTASNYG. The CDR3, in full, reads CASSPGTASNYGYTF.

This clone was counted many times. Read sequence stops 3 residues before the CDR3 end, and the germline J gene provides the missing end. This chain connects TRBV6-2 or TRBV6-3 to TRBJ2-1; 10 nucleotides agree with TRBD2. This CDR3 is built from 14 residues. CDR1 is MNHEY and CDR2 is SVGEGT in the germline V gene. V was pared by 6 bases and J by 5 bases, with 4 bases of the junction left unmatched. The DNA read from the CDR3 is TGTGCCAGCAGGCGACTAGCGGGTGACAATGAG. Its translation is CASRRLAGDNE. The entire CDR3 is CASRRLAGDNEQFF.

This clone appeared a few times. The read terminates 3 residues before the CDR3 end, so the remaining end is supplied by the germline J gene. The chain uses TRBV11-2 and TRBJ2-7; D unresolved. Per the germline V gene, CDR1 is SGHAT and CDR2 is FQNNGV. The V end lost 1 base, the J end lost 2 bases, and 3 bases lay between the germline ends. This CDR3 comprises 12 residues. The CDR3 loop is CASSLVTYEQYF. The CDR3 bases that were read are TGTGCCAGCAGCTTAGTTACCTACGAG.

This clone was recorded many times. Here the CDR3 reads CASSEQGGGTEAFF. The CDR3 bases that were read are TGTGCCAGCAGTGAACAAGGGGGCGGCACTGAA. The rearrangement joins TRBV2 to TRBJ1-1, with TRBD1 matching 7 bases. The CDR3 goes on 3 residues after the read ends, and that part is filled in from the germline J gene. V trimming: 2 bases; J trimming: 4 bases; junction bases outside the gene matches: 4. This CDR3 has 14 amino acids. The germline V gene encodes CDR1 SNHLY and CDR2 FYNNEI.

Comments on this clone: The missing CDR3 end, 3 residues past where the read stops, is filled in from the germline J gene. The chain joins TRBV20-1 to TRBJ2-7; 8 bases map to TRBD2. Germline V CDR1 and CDR2: DFQATT, SNEGSKA (reference sequence). V gave up 5 bases and J gave up 2 bases; unmatched junction bases: 11. The CDR3 consists of 15 residues. CDR3 DNA (partial): TGCAGTGCTGTAACCCCCAGCGGGAGACCCTACGAG. This translates into CSAVTPSGRPYE. The whole CDR3 is CSAVTPSGRPYEQYF.

About this clone itself: Coverage ceases 3 residues before the CDR3 finishes, and the germline J gene fills in the end. This chain uses TRBV20-1 with TRBJ2-1; weak D call: TRBD1 (6 bases). Looked up from germline, CDR1 is DFQATT and CDR2 is SNEGSKA (reference sequence). CDR3 length: 14 residues. Trimming took 5 bases from V and 6 from J, leaving 17 bases between them. CDR3: CSADTGKGSNEQFF. The part of the CDR3 DNA that was read is TGCAGTGCTGATACAGGGAAAGGGAGCAATGAG.

To note about this clone: The DNA ends 3 residues before the CDR3 does, and the rest of the CDR3 is filled in from the germline J gene. The chain recombines TRBV30 with TRBJ1-5; D possibly corresponds to TRBD1 (6 bases). CDR3 length: 14 residues. The germline CDR1 and CDR2 sequences are GTSNPN and SVGIG (reference sequence). V shed 3 bases and J shed 6 bases, with 15 bases lying between them. The sequenced CDR3 bases are TGTGCCTGGAGCTCTACAGGGATCGGTCAGCCC. Protein product: CAWSSTGIGQP. The entire CDR3 reads CAWSSTGIGQPQHF. Full variable domain (outside the CDR3, taken from reference TRBV30 and TRBJ1-5): SQTIHQWPATLVQPVGSPLSLECTVEGTSNPNLYWYRQAAGRGLQLLFYSVGIGQISSEVPQNLSASRPQDRQFILSSKKLLLSDSGFYLCAWSSTGIGQPQHFGDGTRLSIL.

The sample holds a few counts of this clone. The CDR3 end is not reached by the read, which stops 3 residues before it; the germline J gene fills it in. The V and J genes are TRBV5-4 and TRBJ2-5, with no clear D. This CDR3 comprises 12 residues. Germline assignment: CDR1 SGHNT and CDR2 YYREEE (reference sequence). Deletions cut 3 bases from V and 7 bases from J, with 10 bases between. The CDR3 here is CASSSRRGTQYF. The DNA read from the CDR3 is TGTGCCAGCAGCTCTCGACGCGGGACC.

This clone turned up a few times. The read terminates 3 residues before the CDR3 end, so the remaining end is supplied by the germline J gene. The chain employs TRBV2 and TRBJ1-4; D is ambiguous. CDR1 SNHLY and CDR2 FYNNEI come from the germline V gene. The CDR3 has 12 amino acids. Trimming left V 5 bases short and J 10 bases short, with 11 bases between. Incomplete CDR3 DNA: TGTGCCAGCAGTCCCACAACCTCAAAA. It is translated as CASSPTTSK. The full CDR3 sequence reads CASSPTTSKLFF.

This clone appeared many times. The read halts 3 residues ahead of the CDR3 end, with the missing end drawn from the germline J gene. This chain joins TRBV11-2 and TRBJ2-5, with 9 bases lining up with TRBD2. This CDR3 has 15 residues. Germline V gene lookup returns CDR1 SGHAT and CDR2 FQNNGV. The V segment lost 0 bases and the J segment 4 bases; nucleotides outside the gene matches: 3. The CDR3 is CASSLDGTSRETQYF. The CDR3 bases that were read are TGTGCCAGCAGCTTAGATGGGACTAGCAGAGAGACC.